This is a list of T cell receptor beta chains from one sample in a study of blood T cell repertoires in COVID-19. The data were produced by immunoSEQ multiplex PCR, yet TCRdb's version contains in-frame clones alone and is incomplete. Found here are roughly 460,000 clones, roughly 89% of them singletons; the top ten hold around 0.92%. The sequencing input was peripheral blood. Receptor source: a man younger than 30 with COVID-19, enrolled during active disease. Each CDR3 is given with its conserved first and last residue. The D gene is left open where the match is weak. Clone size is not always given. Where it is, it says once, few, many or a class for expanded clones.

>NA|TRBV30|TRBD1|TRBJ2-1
TGTGCCTGGAGTTCCGGACAGGGTAAAAATGAGCAGTTCTTC
CAWSSGQGKNEQFF
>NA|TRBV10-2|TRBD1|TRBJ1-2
TGCGCCAGCAGCGAATTGGCCGGGACAGCTCCTACCTACACCTTC
CASSELAGTAPTYTF
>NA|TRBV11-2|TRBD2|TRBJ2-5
TGTGCCAGCAGCTTAGATACCGGGACTAGCGGGGGACCGGACTTC
CASSLDTGTSGGPDF
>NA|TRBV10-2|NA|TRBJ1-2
TGCGCCAGCAGCCCAAGGGCCGGGGGGTACACCTTC
CASSPRAGGYTF
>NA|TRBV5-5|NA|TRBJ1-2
TGTGCCAGCAGCACCACGGACAACAGCTATGGCTACACCTTC
CASSTTDNSYGYTF
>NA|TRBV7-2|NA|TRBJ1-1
TGTGCCAGCAGCCCCGGACTGGGCACTGAAGCTTTCTTT
CASSPGLGTEAFF
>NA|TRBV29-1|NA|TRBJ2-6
TGCAGCGCTGGGGGAGGCTCTGGGGCCAACGTCCTGACTTTC
CSAGGGSGANVLTF
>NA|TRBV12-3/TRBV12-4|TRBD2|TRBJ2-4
TGTGCCAGCAGTTTCGGGAGGGGCAACATTCAGTACTTC
CASSFGRGNIQYF
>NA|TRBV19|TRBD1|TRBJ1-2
TGTGCCAGTGAGACAGGGCAGAGCTATGGCTACACCTTC
CASETGQSYGYTF
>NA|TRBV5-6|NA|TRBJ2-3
TGTGCCAGCAGCTTGACAATGACTACAGATACGCAGTATTTT
CASSLTMTTDTQYF
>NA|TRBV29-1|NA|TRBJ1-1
TGCAGCGCCTCGGACAGTAACACTGAAGCTTTCTTT
CSASDSNTEAFF
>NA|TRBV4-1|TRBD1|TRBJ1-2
TGCGCCAGCAGCACGTTGACAGGGAACTATGGCTACACCTTC
CASSTLTGNYGYTF
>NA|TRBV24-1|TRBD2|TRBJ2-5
TGTGCCACCAGTGATTTTCGCGGGGGGAAGACCCAGTACTTC
CATSDFRGGKTQYF
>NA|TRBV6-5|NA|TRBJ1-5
TGTGCCAGCAGTTCCTCTGGGCGTAGCAATCAGCCCCAGCATTTT
CASSSSGRSNQPQHF
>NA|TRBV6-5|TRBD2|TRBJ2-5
TGTGCCAGCAAAATCTTGACTAGCGGGGGGAACCCCCTGTACTTC
CASKILTSGGNPLYF
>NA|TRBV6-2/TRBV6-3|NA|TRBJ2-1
TGTGCCAGCAGTCCCTCTAGGGGTGGGGTGAATGAGCAGTTCTTC
CASSPSRGGVNEQFF
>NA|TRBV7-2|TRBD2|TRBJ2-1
TGTGCCAGCAGCTTAGATTTAGCGGGCAATGAGCAGTTCTTC
CASSLDLAGNEQFF
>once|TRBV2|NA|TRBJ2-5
TGTGCCAGCAGTGTTGGCGAGACCCAGTACTTC
CASSVGETQYF
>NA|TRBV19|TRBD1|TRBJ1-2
TGTGCCAGTAGTACGACAGGGGCTAACTATGGCTACACCTTC
CASSTTGANYGYTF
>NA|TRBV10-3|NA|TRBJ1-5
TGTGCCATCAGTGCCTATAGCAATCAGCCCCAGCATTTT
CAISAYSNQPQHF
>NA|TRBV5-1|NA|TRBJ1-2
TGCGCCAGCAGCTCAGACCGGGGCTATGGCTACACCTTC
CASSSDRGYGYTF
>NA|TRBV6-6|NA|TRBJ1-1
TGTGCCATCAAGAGGGGGGGAGCCACTGAAGCTTTCTTT
CAIKRGGATEAFF
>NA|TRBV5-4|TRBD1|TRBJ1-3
TGTGCCAGCAGCACCGGGACAGGGGAAGGACCTGGAAACACCATATATTTT
CASSTGTGEGPGNTIYF
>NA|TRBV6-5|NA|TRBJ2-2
TGTGCCAGCAGTTATGAGACAGCGAACACCGGGGAGCTGTTTTTT
CASSYETANTGELFF
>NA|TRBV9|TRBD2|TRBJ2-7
TGTGCCAGCAGCGTTGCTCCTATCCGGGGGGGCCCCTACGAGCAGTACTTC
CASSVAPIRGGPYEQYF
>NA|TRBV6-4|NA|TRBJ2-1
TGTGCCAGCAGTCTGGACTGGGCTAGCTACAATGAGCAGTTCTTC
CASSLDWASYNEQFF
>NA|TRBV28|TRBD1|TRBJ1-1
TGTGCCAGCAGTATCTGGACAGGGGGGCGCACTGAAGCTTTCTTT
CASSIWTGGRTEAFF
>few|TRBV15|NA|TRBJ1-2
TGTGCCACCAGCAGAGATCCCGGGGTGAGGGCTGGCTATGGCTACACCTTC
CATSRDPGVRAGYGYTF
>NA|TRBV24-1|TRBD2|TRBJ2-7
TGTGCCACCAGTGAAGCTAGCGGGGGTCCTCGCGAGCAGTACTTC
CATSEASGGPREQYF
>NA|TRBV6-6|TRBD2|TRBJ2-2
TGTGCCAGCAGCCTACTAGCGTACACCGGGGAGCTGTTTTTT
CASSLLAYTGELFF
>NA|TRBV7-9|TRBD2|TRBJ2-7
TGTGCCAGCAGCATCGTACTAGCGGTAGGTTCCTACGAGCAGTACTTC
CASSIVLAVGSYEQYF
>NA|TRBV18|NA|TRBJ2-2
TGTGCCAGCTCACAGAGACAGAACACCGGGGAGCTGTTTTTT
CASSQRQNTGELFF
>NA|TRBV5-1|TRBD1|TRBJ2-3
TGCGCCAGCAGTGGACAGGGATCAGATACGCAGTATTTT
CASSGQGSDTQYF
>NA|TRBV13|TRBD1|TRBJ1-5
TGTGCCAGCAGCGAAGGGGGCATGCCCCAGCATTTT
CASSEGGMPQHF
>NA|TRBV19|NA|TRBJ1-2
TGTGCCAGTAGTAACGGGTACTATGGCTACACCTTC
CASSNGYYGYTF
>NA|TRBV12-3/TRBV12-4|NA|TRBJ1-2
TGTGCCAGCAGTTTAACAGGTTATGGCTACACCTTC
CASSLTGYGYTF
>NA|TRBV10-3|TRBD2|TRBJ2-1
TGTGCCATCAGTGAGTCAAGAGGACTAGTTTCCTACAATGAGCAGTTCTTC
CAISESRGLVSYNEQFF
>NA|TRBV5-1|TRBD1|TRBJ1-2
TGCGCCAGCCAACCGGGACAGGGATTTGAAGGCTACACCTTC
CASQPGQGFEGYTF